This is a list of T cell receptor beta chains from one sample in a study of blood T cell repertoires in COVID-19. Sequencing used immunoSEQ multiplex PCR; TCRdb keeps in-frame clones, though not all of them. The table records 300,000 to 400,000 clones, about nine tenths of them present only once. Sequences were obtained from peripheral blood. The receptors originated from a woman between 45 and 65 years old with COVID-19, enrolled during active disease. CDR3s include the opening cysteine and the closing phenylalanine or tryptophan. The D gene is left open where the match is weak. Size tells how often a clone was seen (once, few, many) or the class of an expanded clone, and some rows leave it out.

size | J | V | D | CDR3 | DNA
NA | TRBJ2-3 | TRBV18 | NA | CASSLSSTDTQYF | TGTGCCAGCTCACTGTCTAGCACAGATACGCAGTATTTT
NA | TRBJ2-5 | TRBV6-5 | NA | CASSYSQGETQYF | TGTGCCAGCAGTTACTCTCAGGGGGAGACCCAGTACTTC
NA | TRBJ2-5 | TRBV27 | TRBD2 | CASSPRGRVETQYF | TGTGCCAGCAGTCCCCGGGGGAGGGTGGAGACCCAGTACTTC
NA | TRBJ2-1 | TRBV30 | NA | CAWSRIDLLSYNEQFF | TGTGCCTGGAGCCGGATCGACTTACTTTCCTACAATGAGCAGTTCTTC
NA | TRBJ2-1 | TRBV27 | NA | CASSSQGAYNEQFF | TGTGCCAGCAGTTCACAGGGAGCCTACAATGAGCAGTTCTTC
NA | TRBJ2-3 | TRBV7-2 | TRBD2 | CASSPREGGIDTQYF | TGTGCCAGCAGCCCGCGGGAGGGCGGGATAGATACGCAGTATTTT
once | TRBJ2-3 | TRBV27 | NA | CASSLWAPDTQYF | TGTGCCAGCAGTTTATGGGCCCCAGATACGCAGTATTTT
NA | TRBJ2-3 | TRBV3-1/TRBV3-2 | TRBD2 | CASRAYSGRAADTQYF | TGTGCCAGCAGAGCGTATAGCGGGAGGGCCGCAGATACGCAGTATTTT
NA | TRBJ1-5 | TRBV19 | NA | CASSIPQGGGNQPQHF | TGTGCCAGTAGTATCCCCCAAGGTGGAGGTAATCAGCCCCAGCATTTT
once | TRBJ2-2 | TRBV24-1 | TRBD2 | CATRGLAGTTGELFF | TGTGCCACCAGGGGACTAGCGGGTACCACCGGGGAGCTGTTTTTT
many | TRBJ1-4 | TRBV6-5 | NA | CATKDGGWDEKLFF | TGTGCCACTAAGGACGGGGGATGGGATGAAAAACTGTTTTTT
NA | TRBJ2-1 | TRBV15 | TRBD2 | CATSRRTSGSSNEQFF | TGTGCCACCAGCCGCCGGACTAGCGGGAGCTCCAATGAGCAGTTCTTC
NA | TRBJ1-1 | TRBV7-9 | NA | CASSLVPGNTEAFF | TGTGCCAGCAGCTTAGTTCCGGGGAACACTGAAGCTTTCTTT
NA | TRBJ1-1 | TRBV29-1 | NA | CSVAISRGLKLHTEAFF | TGCAGCGTTGCAATATCGCGGGGGCTTAAACTACACACTGAAGCTTTCTTT
once | TRBJ2-3 | TRBV27 | NA | CASSFGRGVGDTQYF | TGTGCCAGCAGTTTCGGTCGGGGAGTAGGAGATACGCAGTATTTT
few | TRBJ1-1 | TRBV19 | TRBD1 | CASSTGGNTEAFF | TGTGCCAGTAGTACAGGGGGTAACACTGAAGCTTTCTTT
NA | TRBJ1-2 | TRBV19 | NA | CASSIPGYYGYTF | TGTGCCAGTAGTATCCCAGGGTACTATGGCTACACCTTC
NA | TRBJ1-1 | TRBV4-1 | TRBD1 | CASSRLLRAIYRGAPTEAFF | TGCGCCAGCAGCCGATTACTAAGGGCCATTTACAGGGGGGCCCCCACTGAAGCTTTCTTT
NA | TRBJ1-2 | TRBV7-9 | NA | CASSFGRGINYGYTF | TGTGCCAGCAGCTTCGGTAGAGGGATTAACTATGGCTACACCTTC
NA | TRBJ1-5 | TRBV23-1 | TRBD1 | CASRGQSYSNQPQHF | TGCGCCAGCAGGGGACAGTCCTATAGCAATCAGCCCCAGCATTTT
NA | TRBJ2-7 | TRBV5-1 | NA | CASSLFSGRYEQYF | TGCGCCAGCAGCTTGTTCTCAGGCCGCTACGAGCAGTACTTC
NA | TRBJ2-5 | TRBV14 | TRBD2 | CASSHGQRGRPRGETQYF | TGTGCCAGCAGCCACGGGCAGCGGGGGAGACCAAGGGGGGAGACCCAGTACTTC
NA | TRBJ1-1 | TRBV6-1 | NA | CASSEVTGRVTEAFF | TGTGCCAGCAGTGAAGTTACAGGACGAGTAACTGAAGCTTTCTTT
NA | TRBJ2-1 | TRBV3-1/TRBV3-2 | TRBD2 | CASSPGTSGFNEQFF | TGTGCCAGCAGCCCAGGGACTAGCGGCTTCAATGAGCAGTTCTTC
NA | TRBJ2-1 | TRBV11-3 | TRBD2 | CASSLGRLAGYYNEQFF | TGTGCCAGCAGCTTAGGTAGACTAGCGGGCTACTACAATGAGCAGTTCTTC
NA | TRBJ1-1 | TRBV12-3/TRBV12-4 | NA | CASSLVSTEAFF | TGTGCCAGCAGTTTAGTGAGCACTGAAGCTTTCTTT
NA | TRBJ1-3 | TRBV2 | NA | CASSEVAVTGNTIYF | TGTGCCAGCAGTGAAGTAGCGGTCACTGGAAACACCATATATTTT
NA | TRBJ2-3 | TRBV2 | NA | CASSPYFTDTQYF | TGTGCCAGCAGCCCCTACTTCACAGATACGCAGTATTTT
NA | TRBJ2-7 | TRBV3-1/TRBV3-2 | NA | CASQQYAEQYF | TGTGCCAGCCAACAATACGCCGAGCAGTACTTC
NA | TRBJ1-6 | TRBV4-3 | NA | CASSQRAAQGSPLHF | TGCGCCAGCAGCCAACGGGCAGCCCAGGGTTCACCCCTCCACTTT
NA | TRBJ1-6 | TRBV6-5 | NA | CASSYSGGGNSPLHF | TGTGCCAGCAGTTACTCTGGGGGAGGTAATTCACCCCTCCACTTT
NA | TRBJ2-7 | TRBV6-2/TRBV6-3 | TRBD1 | CASSFSRDRGSYEQYF | TGTGCCAGCAGCTTTAGCCGGGACAGGGGTTCCTACGAGCAGTACTTC
NA | TRBJ2-1 | TRBV5-4 | TRBD1 | CASSLRQGAGNEQFF | TGTGCCAGCAGCCTCCGACAGGGGGCGGGCAATGAGCAGTTCTTC
NA | TRBJ1-2 | TRBV14 | TRBD1 | CASSQVTGAARGYTF | TGTGCCAGCAGCCAGGTCACAGGGGCCGCTCGGGGCTACACCTTC
once | TRBJ1-1 | TRBV19 | NA | CASSINKGKAFF | TGTGCCAGTAGTATCAATAAGGGGAAAGCTTTCTTT
NA | TRBJ2-3 | TRBV6-5 | TRBD1 | CASSYTGATSTDTQYF | TGTGCCAGCAGTTATACAGGGGCCACTAGCACAGATACGCAGTATTTT
once | TRBJ2-1 | TRBV19 | NA | CASSMVTSPYNEQFF | TGTGCCAGTAGTATGGTAACTAGCCCATACAATGAGCAGTTCTTC
NA | TRBJ2-5 | TRBV7-2 | NA | CASSLPPYRGQETQYF | TGTGCCAGCAGCTTACCCCCATACAGAGGGCAAGAGACCCAGTACTTC
NA | TRBJ2-7 | TRBV19 | TRBD2 | CASRDTSGRRAGEQYF | TGTGCCAGTAGGGACACTAGCGGGAGAAGAGCTGGCGAGCAGTACTTC
NA | TRBJ2-1 | TRBV30 | TRBD2 | CAWSATSGPSYNEQFF | TGTGCCTGGAGTGCCACTAGCGGGCCCTCCTACAATGAGCAGTTCTTC